This entry features one T cell receptor (beta chain) sequence. Antigen specificity is unknown. The sample is drawn from a study of cytomegalovirus exposure and HLA in healthy donors. Study-wide context: According to later analysis, the same platform produced the 110 or so validation and several hundred first-cohort repertoires. Study-wide results and limits: Subsequent analysis revealed that first-cohort TCR clusters tended to co-occur in the roughly 120 validation repertoires. Generally TCR sequences proved uncommon, though certain public TCRs appeared in numerous donors. The CMV antigen specificity of a few CMV-associated chains was confirmed through in vitro analysis.

The V end was cut by 10 bases, the J end by 0 bases, with 13 bases between. The germline V gene has CDR1 SNHLY and CDR2 FYNNEI. The CDR3 contains 14 residues. Sequencing used immunoSEQ multiplex PCR; TCRdb keeps in-frame clones, though not all of them. Among fewer than 250,000 clones listed, roughly 83% were seen once. The receptor was derived from a woman under 30 in good health and CMV-seronegative. The sample was PBMCs. This chain connects TRBV2 to TRBJ2-1; D is unclear. For the CDR3, the DNA is TGTGCCACTTTGAAGTCCTACTCCTACAATGAGCAGTTCTTC. Protein: CATLKSYSYNEQFF.